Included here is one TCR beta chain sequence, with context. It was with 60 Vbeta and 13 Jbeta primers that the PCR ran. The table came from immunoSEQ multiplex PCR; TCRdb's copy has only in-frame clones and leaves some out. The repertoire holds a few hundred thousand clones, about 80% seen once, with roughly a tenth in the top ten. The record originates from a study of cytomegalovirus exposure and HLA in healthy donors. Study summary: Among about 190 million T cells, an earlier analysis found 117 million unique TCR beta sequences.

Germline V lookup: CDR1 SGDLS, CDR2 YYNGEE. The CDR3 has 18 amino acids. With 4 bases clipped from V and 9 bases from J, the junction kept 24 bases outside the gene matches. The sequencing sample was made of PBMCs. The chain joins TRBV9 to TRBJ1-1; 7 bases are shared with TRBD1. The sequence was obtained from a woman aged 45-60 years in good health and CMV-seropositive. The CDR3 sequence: CASSKVTGDGGVGSKAFF. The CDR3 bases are TGTGCCAGCAGCAAAGTTACAGGGGACGGTGGTGTAGGTAGTAAAGCTTTCTTT.